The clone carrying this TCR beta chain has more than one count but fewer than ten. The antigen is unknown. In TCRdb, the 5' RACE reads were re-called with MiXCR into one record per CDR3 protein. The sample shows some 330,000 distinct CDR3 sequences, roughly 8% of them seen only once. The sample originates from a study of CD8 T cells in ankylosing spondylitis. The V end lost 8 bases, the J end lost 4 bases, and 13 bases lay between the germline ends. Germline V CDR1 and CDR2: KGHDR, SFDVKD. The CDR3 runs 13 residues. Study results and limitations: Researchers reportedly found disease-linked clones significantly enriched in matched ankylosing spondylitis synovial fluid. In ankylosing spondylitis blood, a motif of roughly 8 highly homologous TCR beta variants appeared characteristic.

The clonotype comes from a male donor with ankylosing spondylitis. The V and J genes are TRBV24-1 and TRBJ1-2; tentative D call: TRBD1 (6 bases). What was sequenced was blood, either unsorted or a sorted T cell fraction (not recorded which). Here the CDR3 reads CATKWGARYGYTF. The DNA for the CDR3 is TGTGCCACCAAATGGGGGGCACGCTATGGCTACACCTTC.